This T cell receptor (beta chain) is from a study of beta chain features in type 1 diabetes. With 4 bases removed from V and 5 bases from J, the gap between germline ends came to 10 bases. Germline loops: CDR1 SGHRS, CDR2 YFSETQ. This CDR3 is built from 12 residues. Investigators reverse transcribed all isolated RNA, so they sequenced expressed TCRB transcripts. Clones were sequenced by immunoSEQ multiplex PCR, and TCRdb holds only the in-frame ones, with some missing. Among a few hundred thousand clones listed, over 12% were seen once. This clonotype was sampled from a woman aged 18-29 years in good health. The J gene is TRBJ2-7, the V gene TRBV5-1; the D gene is possibly TRBD1 (5 bases). Sequenced material: naive CD4+ T cells from blood. The CDR3 protein is CASSRIGDEQYF. The CDR3 DNA follows: TGCGCCAGCAGCCGTATAGGGGACGAGCAGTACTTC.